This is a list of T cell receptor beta chains from one sample in a study of T cell responses to AZD1222 COVID-19 vaccine. Assay: immunoSEQ multiplex PCR; the TCRdb copy retains only in-frame clones and omits some. The sample consists of about 120,000 clones, about nine tenths of them appearing once. The sequences come from peripheral blood, collected on day 0 of AZD1222 vaccination. The receptors here all came from an adult in good health. Both conserved end residues are part of each CDR3. D genes are given only for firm matches. Clone size is stated in some rows and not others, as once, few, many or a class when expanded.

j_call v_call clone_size d_call cdr3_nt cdr3_aa
TRBJ2-1 TRBV10-1 few TRBD2 TGCGCCAGCAGTCCGGGACTAGACTTCAATGAGCAGTTCTTC CASSPGLDFNEQFF
TRBJ2-7 TRBV11-2 - - TGTGCCAGCAGCCAGGACCACAGGGAGGTCGACGAGCAGTACTTC CASSQDHREVDEQYF
TRBJ2-2 TRBV7-9 - - TGTGCCAGCAGCCCAGGGGGGAGAAACACCGGGGAGCTGTTTTTT CASSPGGRNTGELFF
TRBJ1-2 TRBV12-3/TRBV12-4 - - TGTGCCACCGGGATTTCTACTAACTATGGCTACACCTTC CATGISTNYGYTF
TRBJ1-5 TRBV7-2 - TRBD1 TGTGCCAGCAGCTTAAGGGGACAGCAGAGTCAGCCCCAGCATTTT CASSLRGQQSQPQHF
TRBJ1-2 TRBV7-2 many TRBD1 TGTGCCAGCAGCTTTGGACAGGGCGGTGGCTACACCTTC CASSFGQGGGYTF
TRBJ2-7 TRBV7-6 - - TGTGCCAGCAGCTTAAATATACAAGGGAGTAGCGAGCAGTACTTC CASSLNIQGSSEQYF
TRBJ2-1 TRBV5-1 - - TGCGCCAGCAGCTCCCGACCTGACGGACTGAGTGAGCAGTTCTTC CASSSRPDGLSEQFF
TRBJ1-1 TRBV28 - - TGTGCCAGCAGTCGGAGAATCGAAGCTTTCTTT CASSRRIEAFF
TRBJ2-1 TRBV2 - - TGTGCCAGCAGCCTTTCGGCCCACAATGAGCAGTTCTTC CASSLSAHNEQFF
TRBJ2-1 TRBV10-3 few - TGTGCCATCAGTGGATCGAGCTCCTACAATGAGCAGTTCTTC CAISGSSSYNEQFF
TRBJ1-2 TRBV27 - - TGTGCCAGCAGCCGGGCCAACCCAGGCTATGGCTACACCTTC CASSRANPGYGYTF
TRBJ1-2 TRBV24-1 - TRBD1 TGTGCCACCAGTGATTTAAACAGGGGGCGCGTCTCCTACACCTTC CATSDLNRGRVSYTF
TRBJ2-7 TRBV23-1 - - TGCGCCTGTTGGGCCTCCTACGAGCAGTACTTC CACWASYEQYF
TRBJ2-1 TRBV28 - TRBD1 TGTGCCAGCAGTTTTAATCCCCAGGGGGCACACAATGAGCAGTTCTTC CASSFNPQGAHNEQFF
TRBJ1-1 TRBV5-1 - - TGCGCCAGCAGAACGGGGAGGACTGAAGCTTTCTTT CASRTGRTEAFF
TRBJ1-6 TRBV6-5 - - TGTGCCAGCAGTTACGGGAGTTTCATGAATTCACCCCTCCACTTT CASSYGSFMNSPLHF
TRBJ1-2 TRBV9 - TRBD1 TGTGCCAGCAGCGCGGAACCGGGACAGAACGTAGAAGGCTACACCTTC CASSAEPGQNVEGYTF
TRBJ2-6 TRBV13 - - TGTGCCAGCAGCTTAGTTGTCACAGGGAAAGGGGCCAACGTCCTGACTTTC CASSLVVTGKGANVLTF
TRBJ2-3 TRBV6-2/TRBV6-3 - TRBD2 TGTGCCAGCAGTTACCCGCGAGCGGGGGGGCAAAGCACAGATACGCAGTATTTT CASSYPRAGGQSTDTQYF
TRBJ1-1 TRBV6-5 few - TGTGCCAGCAGCGACCCTGGACAGTCTAACACTGAAGCTTTCTTT CASSDPGQSNTEAFF
TRBJ2-7 TRBV27 - - TGTGCCAGCAGTAGCAGGGGGGAAACCTACGAGCAGTACTTC CASSSRGETYEQYF
TRBJ1-1 TRBV28 - - TGTGCCAGCACCCGGGGCTCTAACACTGAAGCTTTCTTT CASTRGSNTEAFF
TRBJ1-1 TRBV7-6 - - TGTGCCAGCAGCTCTCGAGTACATCAGGGGAGTCCCCTAGCTGAAGCTTTCTTT CASSSRVHQGSPLAEAFF
TRBJ2-1 TRBV2 - - TGTGCCAGCAGGGAAGGGGCCACGCAGCATGAGCAGTTCTTC CASREGATQHEQFF
TRBJ2-3 TRBV15 - TRBD1 TGTGCCACCAGCAGAGATGGGACAGGGGGCATAGATACGCAGTATTTT CATSRDGTGGIDTQYF
TRBJ1-5 TRBV7-9 - TRBD1 TGTGCCAGCAGCTCGGACAGGGAGGTTAATCAGCCCCAGCATTTT CASSSDREVNQPQHF
TRBJ1-2 TRBV5-1 - - TGCGCCAGCAGCTTGGGTCAGACAGGAACTAACTATGGCTACACCTTC CASSLGQTGTNYGYTF
TRBJ2-1 TRBV19 - TRBD2 TGTGCCAGTAAGTCGGTAGCGGGAGTTTTCGCCTACAATGAGCAGTTCTTC CASKSVAGVFAYNEQFF
TRBJ1-1 TRBV14 - TRBD1 TGTGCCAGCAGCCAAGATTTTGGACAGGGGGAGGCCACTGAAGCTTTCTTT CASSQDFGQGEATEAFF
TRBJ2-1 TRBV9 - TRBD2 TGTGCCAGCAGCGTAATTGGACTAGCGGACAATGAGCAGTTCTTC CASSVIGLADNEQFF
TRBJ2-7 TRBV28 - - TGTGCCAGTCGGGACGAATACGAGCAGTACTTC CASRDEYEQYF
TRBJ1-6 TRBV7-9 - TRBD1 TGTGCCAGCAGCTCACCAGGGGGTGGTTCACCCCTCCACTTT CASSSPGGGSPLHF
TRBJ2-3 TRBV7-6 - - TGTGCCAGCAGCCGATCGGGGCCCTGGGCAGATACGCAGTATTTT CASSRSGPWADTQYF
TRBJ2-1 TRBV6-4 few TRBD2 TGTGCCAGCAGTGACGAACTAGCGGGGGCCCAGTTCTTC CASSDELAGAQFF
TRBJ2-5 TRBV5-4 - TRBD1 TGTGCCAGCAGCTCTCGGGGGACAGGCCAAGAGACCCAGTACTTC CASSSRGTGQETQYF
TRBJ1-2 TRBV27 - TRBD1 TGTGCCAGCAGTTTGTCAGGGGGCTATGGCTACACCTTC CASSLSGGYGYTF
TRBJ2-7 TRBV5-4 - - TGTGCCAGCAGCCCGGGACGCAACTCCTACGAGCAGTACTTC CASSPGRNSYEQYF
TRBJ1-1 TRBV6-5 - - TGTGCCAGCAGTATAAATGAAATGAACACTGAAGCTTTCTTT CASSINEMNTEAFF
TRBJ2-7 TRBV19 - TRBD2 TGTGCCACAGAGAACAAGCGGGGGCTCCAATACGAGCAGTACTTC CATENKRGLQYEQYF
TRBJ1-2 TRBV19 - - TGTGCCAGTAGTACTTGGACGGGGCCTCCGGGCTACACCTTC CASSTWTGPPGYTF
TRBJ1-2 TRBV6-5 - - TGTGCCAGCAGATTTCAGGGGTATGGCTACACCTTC CASRFQGYGYTF